This T cell receptor (beta chain) came from a study of beta chain features in type 1 diabetes. It was via CD45RO/CCR7/CD25/CD127/CD95/CD27 that CD4+ naive, central memory, regulatory and stem cell-like memory cells were sorted. Overall study findings and caveats: Shorter templates might be favored by PCR, and equally so in patients and in controls. Patients with Type 1 diabetes showed moderately but significantly shorter TCRB CDR3s in all four CD4+ subsets.

Worth noting for this clone: Its antigen is still unknown.

The whole isolated RNA underwent reverse transcription, so sequencing captured expressed TCRB transcripts. Data came from immunoSEQ multiplex PCR; TCRdb stores just in-frame clones and leaves some out. The sample contains 400,000 or so clones, around 12% of which appear only once. V was pared by 5 bases and J by 3 bases, with 14 bases between. CDR3 length equals 14 residues. Germline V gene lookup returns CDR1 MNHEY and CDR2 SMNVEV (reference sequence). The origin of this receptor is a young woman with type 1 diabetes. Sequences were obtained from naive CD4+ T cells from blood. V and J are TRBV27 and TRBJ2-7, with a weak D call TRBD1 (5 bases). The CDR3 loop is CASSPRQKDYEQYF. In nucleotides, the CDR3 is TGTGCCAGCAGTCCCCGACAGAAGGACTACGAGCAGTACTTC.